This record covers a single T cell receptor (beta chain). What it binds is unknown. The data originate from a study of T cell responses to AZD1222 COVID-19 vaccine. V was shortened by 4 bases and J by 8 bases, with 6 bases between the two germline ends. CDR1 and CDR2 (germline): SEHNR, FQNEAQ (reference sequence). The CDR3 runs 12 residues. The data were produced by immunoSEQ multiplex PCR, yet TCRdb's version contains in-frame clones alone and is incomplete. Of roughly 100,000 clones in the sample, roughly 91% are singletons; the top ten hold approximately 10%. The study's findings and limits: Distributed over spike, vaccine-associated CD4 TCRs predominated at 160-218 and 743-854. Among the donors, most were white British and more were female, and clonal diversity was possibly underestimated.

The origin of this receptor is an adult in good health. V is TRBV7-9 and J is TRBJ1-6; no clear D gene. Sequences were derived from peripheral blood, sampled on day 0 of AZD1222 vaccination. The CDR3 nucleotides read TGTGCCAGCAGCTCTACAGATTCACCCCTCCACTTT. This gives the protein CASSSTDSPLHF. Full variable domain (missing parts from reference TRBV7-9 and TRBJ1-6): DTGVSQNPRHKITKRGQNVTFRCDPISEHNRLYWYRQTLGQGPEFLTYFQNEAQLEKSRLLSDRFSAERPKGSFSTLEIQRTEQGDSAMYLCASSSTDSPLHFGNGTRLTVT.